Presented here are 19 T cell receptor beta chains from one specimen sequenced in a study of Ad26.COV2.S vaccination and SARS-CoV-2 variants. Generated by immunoSEQ multiplex PCR, the TCRdb table keeps only in-frame clones and is missing some. The sample lists about 350,000 clones; around nine tenths were seen once. Treatment given: over 15 received Ad26.COV2.S at low or high dose, single or two shots; five or six received placebo; per-sample allocation not given. It was on day 63 after the first vaccine or placebo injection that samples were taken. The sample was peripheral blood, taken in a trial of Ad26.COV2.S vaccine versus placebo. The receptor set was obtained from a person between 18 and 65 years old who received the Ad26.COV2.S COVID-19 vaccine or a placebo.

The V gene is TRBV6-6, the J gene TRBJ2-3; TRBD2 is a possible D gene (6 bases). The V gene lost 1 base and the J gene lost 2 bases, with 7 bases spanning the gap. This CDR3 has 14 amino acids. Per the germline V gene, CDR1 is MNHNY and CDR2 is SVGAGI (reference sequence). CDR3 amino acids: CASSYWTNTDTQYF. The CDR3 nucleotides are TGTGCCAGCAGTTACTGGACTAACACAGATACGCAGTATTTT.

In this sample, this clone turned up once. The genes are TRBV19 and TRBJ1-4; D call uncertain. Germline V gene lookup returns CDR1 LNHDA and CDR2 SQIVND (reference sequence). This CDR3 has 17 amino acids. Trimming shortened V by 3 bases and J by 0 bases, and 14 bases separated the two germline ends. CDR3 coding DNA: TGTGCCAGTAGTATGGAGCCGTTATCTGCAACTAATGAAAAACTGTTTTTT. Translating it yields CASSMEPLSATNEKLFF.

With respect to this clone: The germline gene is not matched at one end of the junction; a read error may be the cause. This chain uses TRBV15 with TRBJ2-1; 10 nucleotides align to TRBD2. The V gene's germline CDR1 is LNHNV and CDR2 YYDKDF (reference sequence). The CDR3 runs to 19 residues. CDR3 sequence: CATSGERGRLAGDGDEQFF. CDR3 coding DNA: TGTGCCACCAGCGGAGAGCGGGGGCGGCTAGCGGGAGACGGGGATGAGCAGTTCTTC.

The chain combines TRBV19 with TRBJ2-1; tentative D call: TRBD1 (6 bases). Germline assignment: CDR1 LNHDA and CDR2 SQIVND (reference sequence). V was pared by 6 bases and J by 7 bases, with 19 bases between. This CDR3 contains 15 residues. The chain's CDR3 is CASSLTGVSGNEQFF. CDR3 sequence (DNA): TGTGCCAGTAGCCTGACAGGAGTCTCAGGAAATGAGCAGTTCTTC.

This chain uses TRBV7-2 with TRBJ1-2; D not resolved. V was trimmed by 5 bases and J by 4 bases, leaving 8 bases between them. The CDR3 covers 12 residues. Germline values: CDR1 SGHTA, CDR2 FQGNSA. Written as DNA, the CDR3 is TGTGCCAGCAGCGCCCGGAGCTATGGCTACACCTTC. As protein: CASSARSYGYTF.

This rearrangement joins TRBV18 to TRBJ2-5; D is unresolved. CDR3 length: 14 residues. The germline gives CDR1 KGHSH, CDR2 LQKENI. Trimming took off 0 bases at V and 5 bases at J, with 10 bases between the two ends. CDR3 bases: TGTGCCAGCTCACCACCGGCATTGATCGAGACCCAGTACTTC. Its protein product is CASSPPALIETQYF.

This sequence joins TRBV4-1 and TRBJ2-7, with 7 positions matching TRBD2. J was trimmed by 5 bases and V by 1 base; bases with no gene match: 8. The CDR3 runs 15 residues. Germline V lookup: CDR1 MGHRA, CDR2 YSYEKL. CDR3 in DNA: TGCGCCAGCAGCCAAGGCCGGGAGCGGGGAAACGAGCAGTACTTC. Its translation is CASSQGRERGNEQYF.

The chain carries TRBV4-2 and TRBJ2-1; the match to TRBD2 covers 7 bases. This CDR3 has 17 amino acids. V trimming: 4 bases; J trimming: 7 bases; junction bases outside the gene matches: 16. CDR1 is LGHNA and CDR2 is YNFKEQ in the germline V gene. The DNA for the CDR3 is TGTGCCAGCAGCCTTCAGAACCGGGCCCCCGGGGGGAATGAGCAGTTCTTC. It is translated as CASSLQNRAPGGNEQFF.

The genes are TRBV18 and TRBJ2-7, with D possibly TRBD1 on 5 matching bases. V was clipped by 2 bases and J by 5 bases, with 10 bases between them. The germline CDR1 and CDR2 sequences are KGHSH and LQKENI. The CDR3 has 13 residues. The CDR3: CASSPRQSDEQYF. In nucleotides, the CDR3 is TGTGCCAGCTCACCAAGACAGTCGGACGAGCAGTACTTC.

The V and J genes are TRBV7-8 and TRBJ2-6; D may be TRBD1 (5 bases). Trimming took off 5 bases at V and 2 bases at J, with 19 bases between the two ends. The CDR3 extends over 18 amino acids. Germline V lookup: CDR1 SGHVS, CDR2 FQNEAQ. CDR3 amino acids: CASSLLSDQGAGANVLTF. For the CDR3, the DNA is TGTGCCAGCAGCCTACTCTCGGACCAGGGTGCTGGGGCCAACGTCCTGACTTTC.

The gene calls are TRBV28 and TRBJ1-2, with D uncertain. V lost 9 bases to trimming and J lost 3 bases, with 17 bases between them. The CDR3 loop spans 14 amino acids. From germline, CDR1 is MDHEN and CDR2 SYDVKM. Written as DNA, the CDR3 is TGTGCCAGATTGCTGAAGGCTGTTGACTATGGCTACACCTTC. Its protein is CARLLKAVDYGYTF.

The chain links TRBV11-2 to TRBJ1-6; D call uncertain. Germline CDR1 SGHAT, CDR2 FQNNGV. The CDR3 consists of 16 residues. The V gene lost 6 bases and the J gene lost 4 bases, with 16 bases spanning the gap. CDR3: CASSNVWGGYNSPLHF. For the CDR3, the DNA is TGTGCCAGCAGTAATGTCTGGGGAGGATATAATTCACCCCTCCACTTT.

The V and J genes are TRBV19 and TRBJ2-6; D perhaps matches TRBD2 (5 bases). This CDR3 is built from 17 residues. Trimming stripped 5 bases from V and 0 bases from J, with 14 bases between. Germline V gene sequence: CDR1 LNHDA, CDR2 SQIVND (reference sequence). The chain's CDR3 is CASSPWVANSGANVLTF. The CDR3 region has the DNA TGTGCCAGTAGTCCCTGGGTAGCGAACTCTGGGGCCAACGTCCTGACTTTC.

The gene calls are TRBV5-1 and TRBJ1-4, with unresolved D. V lost 3 bases and J 6 bases, leaving 12 bases between the germline ends. CDR3 length: 14 residues. CDR1 and CDR2 from the germline V gene are SGHRS and YFSETQ. DNA for the CDR3: TGCGCCAGCAGCTCCGGACGCACAGATGAAAAACTGTTTTTT. This sequence encodes CASSSGRTDEKLFF.

This chain links TRBV29-1 with TRBJ2-1, with D hard to call. The CDR3 runs 13 residues. Trimming pared 1 base from V and 5 bases from J, leaving 9 bases between. Germline lookup yields CDR1 SQVTM and CDR2 ANQGSEA. The chain's CDR3 is CSVEGWKDNEQFF. The CDR3 DNA sequence: TGCAGCGTTGAAGGGTGGAAGGACAATGAGCAGTTCTTC.

The chain recombines TRBV6-6 with TRBJ2-3; 7 bases line up with TRBD1. J gave up 0 bases and V 5 bases, and 5 bases lay outside the gene matches. This CDR3 spans 15 amino acids. From germline, CDR1 is MNHNY and CDR2 SVGAGI (reference sequence). CDR3 DNA sequence: TGTGCCAGCAGTACAGGGGTAACTAGCACAGATACGCAGTATTTT. Encoded protein: CASSTGVTSTDTQYF.

The CDR3 nucleotides read TGTGCCAGCAGTTTAGCTAGCGGGAACGAGCAGTACTTC. Its translation is CASSLASGNEQYF. The V and J genes are TRBV28 and TRBJ2-7; 9 nucleotides match TRBD2. The germline gives CDR1 MDHEN, CDR2 SYDVKM. The CDR3 is 13 amino acids. Germline trimming cut 2 bases from V and 5 bases from J; bases unmatched to any gene: 1.

This clone was recorded a few times. CDR3 region: CASGTSGHTGELFF. The CDR3 coding sequence is TGCGCCAGTGGGACTAGCGGGCACACCGGGGAGCTGTTTTTT. The chain has TRBV5-1 and TRBJ2-2, with 12 bases matching TRBD2. J gave up 3 bases and V 8 bases, and 2 bases lay outside the gene matches. CDR1 is SGHRS and CDR2 is YFSETQ in the germline V gene. CDR3 length: 14 residues.

The V gene is TRBV19, the J gene TRBJ1-5; D may be TRBD1 (6 bases). Germline-derived CDR1 and CDR2 are LNHDA and SQIVND (reference sequence). CDR3 length: 16 amino acids. Trimming cost V 6 bases and J 0 bases, with 15 bases left between them. This CDR3 is CASSPGRGFSNQPQHF. CDR3 DNA sequence: TGTGCCAGTAGCCCTGGGAGGGGGTTTAGCAATCAGCCCCAGCATTTT.